What follows are 6 T cell receptor beta chains derived from one specimen sequenced in a study of vaccination and CD4 T cells after COVID-19. Oncomine TCR Beta short-read sequencing was applied to DNA from cultured CD4+ T cells. TCRdb itself ran the PCR reads through MiXCR, one entry per CDR3 protein. The sample lists around 3,900 distinct CDR3 sequences, around 21% seen once, with under 30% in the top ten. Treatment specified: roughly 11-day PBMC culture with coronavirus spike peptide pools or control peptides (ViraFEST assay). No antigens are known for them. The material sequenced was CD4+ T cells from blood, cultured in vitro. The receptor source for this set is a human donor who had recovered from COVID-19.

This chain uses TRBV30 with TRBJ2-5; weak D call: TRBD2 (6 bases). Trimming took off 4 bases at V and 5 bases at J, with 17 bases between the two ends. Germline CDR1 reads GTSNPN; CDR2 reads SVGIG (reference sequence). CDR3 length: 14 amino acids. Here the CDR3 DNA reads TGTGCCTGGAACCAACAGGTCCGGGAGGAGACCCAGTACTTC. Translation gives CAWNQQVREETQYF.

This clonotype is medium-sized. This sequence joins TRBV7-8 and TRBJ1-5, with D unclear. The CDR3 has 15 residues. CDR1 is SGHVS, CDR2 FQNEAQ, per germline. The germline V and J ends were trimmed by 1 base and 2 bases, with 9 bases remaining between them. CDR3: CASSLGGVGNQPQHF. CDR3 bases: TGTGCCAGCAGCTTAGGTGGGGTGGGCAATCAGCCCCAGCATTTT.

This clonotype was seen a few times. V usage is TRBV11-2 and J usage is TRBJ2-4; the match to TRBD2 covers 10 bases. The V gene end was trimmed by 5 bases and the J gene end by 5 bases; junction bases not matched to a gene: 6. Germline CDR1 is SGHAT and CDR2 is FQNNGV. This CDR3 region has 15 residues. The CDR3 DNA is TGTGCCAGCAGCACAACCGGACTAGCGGAAAACATTCAGTACTTC. Amino acids: CASSTTGLAENIQYF.

The genes are TRBV29-1 and TRBJ1-2; tentative D call: TRBD1 (6 bases). The CDR3 spans 13 residues. The V end lost 4 bases, the J end lost 6 bases, and 15 bases lay between the germline ends. Germline lookup yields CDR1 SQVTM and CDR2 ANQGSEA. The chain's CDR3 is CSVVRDITDGYTF. The DNA for the CDR3 is TGCAGCGTTGTGCGGGACATCACGGATGGCTACACCTTC.

This clonotype appeared a few times. This chain joins TRBV23-1 and TRBJ2-7; a possible D gene is TRBD1 (6 bases). TRBV23-1 is recorded as an ORF, its role being uncertain. CDR3 length: 16 amino acids. The V and J ends lost 8 bases and 2 bases respectively, with 22 bases between them. The CDR3 loop reads CASLKGISTGTYEQYF. In DNA form, the CDR3 reads TGCGCCAGCCTCAAGGGGATATCGACAGGAACCTACGAGCAGTACTTC.

By share, this clonotype ranks as medium-sized. The V gene is TRBV30, the J gene TRBJ1-5, with 7 bases lining up with TRBD1. Per germline, CDR1 GTSNPN and CDR2 SVGIG (reference sequence). The CDR3 length is 16 residues. Trimming cost V 2 bases and J 2 bases; bases outside gene matches: 9. Here the CDR3 DNA reads TGTGCCTGGAGTACCTTGACAGGGTATGGCAATCAGCCCCAGCATTTT. It translates to CAWSTLTGYGNQPQHF.